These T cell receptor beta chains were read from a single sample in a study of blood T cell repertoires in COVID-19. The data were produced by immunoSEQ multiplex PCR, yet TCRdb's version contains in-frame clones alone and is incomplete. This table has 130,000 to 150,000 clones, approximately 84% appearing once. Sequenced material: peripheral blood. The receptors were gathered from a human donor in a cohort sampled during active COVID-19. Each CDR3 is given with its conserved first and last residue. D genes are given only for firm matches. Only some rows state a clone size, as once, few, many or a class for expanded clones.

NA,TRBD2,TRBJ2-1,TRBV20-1,TGCAGTGCTAGTTCTAGCGGGGTGTCCTACAATGAGCAGTTCTTC,CSASSSGVSYNEQFF
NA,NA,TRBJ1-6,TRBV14,TGTGCCAGCAGCCAAGAGATCAGGAGGAATTCACCCCTCCACTTT,CASSQEIRRNSPLHF
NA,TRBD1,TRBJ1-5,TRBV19,TGTGCCAGTAGTAGGACAGGGACGGGATATCAGCCCCAGCATTTT,CASSRTGTGYQPQHF
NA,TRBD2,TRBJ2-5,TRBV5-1,TGCGCCAGCAGCTTGGGGGACTACCTGGGAGAGACCCAGTACTTC,CASSLGDYLGETQYF
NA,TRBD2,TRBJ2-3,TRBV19,TGTGCCAGTAGTATGGGACTAGCGGATACGCAGTATTTT,CASSMGLADTQYF
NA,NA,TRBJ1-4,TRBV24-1,TGTGCCACCCACAGGGTGTGGGAACTGTTTTTT,CATHRVWELFF
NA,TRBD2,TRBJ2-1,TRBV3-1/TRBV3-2,TGTGCCAGCAGCTCCCATGGCGGGAGATCTGAGCAGTTCTTC,CASSSHGGRSEQFF
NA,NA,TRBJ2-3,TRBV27,TGTGCCAGCAGTCCCGGGACAGATACGCAGTATTTT,CASSPGTDTQYF
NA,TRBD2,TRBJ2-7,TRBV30,TGTGCCTGGGGCAGAGGTAGCGGGACCTACGAGCAGTACTTC,CAWGRGSGTYEQYF
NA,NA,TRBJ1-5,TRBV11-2,TGTGCCAGCAGCTTGGCGGGCGGACAGCCCCAGCATTTT,CASSLAGGQPQHF
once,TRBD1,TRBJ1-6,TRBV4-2,TGTGCCAGCAGCCAGGGACAGGGATATTCACCCCTCCACTTT,CASSQGQGYSPLHF
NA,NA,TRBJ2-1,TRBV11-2,TGTGCCAGCAGCCAGGATTACAATGAGCAGTTCTTC,CASSQDYNEQFF
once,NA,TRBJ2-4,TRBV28,TGTGCCACTACGAGAGCCGAAGACATTCAGTACTTC,CATTRAEDIQYF
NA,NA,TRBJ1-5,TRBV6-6,TGTGCCAGCAGTCCCATATTAGGGGTGGGGAACAATCAGCCCCAGCATTTT,CASSPILGVGNNQPQHF
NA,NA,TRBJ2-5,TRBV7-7,TGTGCTAGCAGCTCTCTAGTGGGGGCCGGGTTGACCCAGTACTTC,CASSSLVGAGLTQYF
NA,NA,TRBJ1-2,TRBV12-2,TGTGCAAGTCGGATTAGTCGGGACAGATCCTATGGCTACACCTTC,CASRISRDRSYGYTF
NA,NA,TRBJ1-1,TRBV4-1,TGCGCCAGCAGCCGATTCCGGGACACGAACACTGAAGCTTTCTTT,CASSRFRDTNTEAFF
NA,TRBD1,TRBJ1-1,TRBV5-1,TGCGCCAGCAGCAGGACAGGGGGCACTGAAGCTTTCTTT,CASSRTGGTEAFF
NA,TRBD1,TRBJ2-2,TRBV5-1,TGCGCCAGCAGCACCGGACAGGACACCGGGGAGCTGTTTTTT,CASSTGQDTGELFF
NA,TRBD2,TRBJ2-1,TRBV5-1,TGCGCCAGCAGCTCAACTGCCCCCGGACTAGCGGGGGGGGGCGAGCAGTTCTTC,CASSSTAPGLAGGGEQFF
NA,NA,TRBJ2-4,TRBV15,TGTGCCACCAGCAGGGATCCCCGAGGGATTCAGTACTTC,CATSRDPRGIQYF
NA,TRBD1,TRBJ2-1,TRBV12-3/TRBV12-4,TGTGCCAGTGTATGGGCAGGGACAGGTGAGCAGTTCTTC,CASVWAGTGEQFF
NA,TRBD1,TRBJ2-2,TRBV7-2,TGTGCCAGCAGCGGACAGGGGGCAGTCGGGGAGCTGTTTTTT,CASSGQGAVGELFF
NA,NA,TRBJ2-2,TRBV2,TGTGCCAGCAGGGCCAGGAGGGACACCGGGGAGCTGTTTTTT,CASRARRDTGELFF
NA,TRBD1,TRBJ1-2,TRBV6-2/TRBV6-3,TGTGCCAGCAGTTGGACAGGGACTAACTATGGCTACACCTTC,CASSWTGTNYGYTF
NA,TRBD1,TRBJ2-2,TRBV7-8,TGTGCCAGCAGGCTCCGATCCGGACAGGAGAACACCGGGGAGCTGTTTTTT,CASRLRSGQENTGELFF
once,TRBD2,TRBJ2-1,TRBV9,TGTGCCAGCATTCCAATAGCGGGAGTAGCCCGCCGGGGAGGGGATCATGAGCAGTTCTTC,CASIPIAGVARRGGDHEQFF
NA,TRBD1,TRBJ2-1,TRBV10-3,TGTGCCATCAGTGAAGACGACAGGGGCAATGAGCAGTTCTTC,CAISEDDRGNEQFF
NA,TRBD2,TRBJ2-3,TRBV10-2,TGCGCCAGCAGTTCGGGGACTAGCGGGAGTGGGAGCACAGATACGCAGTATTTT,CASSSGTSGSGSTDTQYF
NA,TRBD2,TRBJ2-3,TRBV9,TGTGCCAGCAGCGTAGACGGGACTAGCGGGAGCCCCACAGATACGCAGTATTTT,CASSVDGTSGSPTDTQYF
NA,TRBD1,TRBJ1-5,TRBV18,TGTGCCAGCTCTCCCGGGACAGGGGGGAGCCAGCCCCAGCATTTT,CASSPGTGGSQPQHF
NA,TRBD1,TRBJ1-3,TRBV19,TGTGCCAGTAGTACACAGGGGTATGGAAACACCATATATTTT,CASSTQGYGNTIYF
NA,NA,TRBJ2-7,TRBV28,TGTGCCAGCAGTTTCAGAGAGCAGTACTTC,CASSFREQYF
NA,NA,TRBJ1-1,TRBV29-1,TGCAGCGTTGAACGCCGTCAGGGCACTGAAGCTTTCTTT,CSVERRQGTEAFF
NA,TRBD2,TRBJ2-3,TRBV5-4,TGTGCCAGCAGCCTAGGACTAGCGGGAATCACAGATACGCAGTATTTT,CASSLGLAGITDTQYF
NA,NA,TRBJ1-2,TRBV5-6,TGTGCCAGCAGCCCTGGGGGGGGTCTCCATAACTATGGCTACACCTTC,CASSPGGGLHNYGYTF
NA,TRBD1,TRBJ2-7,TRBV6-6,TGTGCCAGCGGGACAGGGGGCTCGGAGCAGTACTTC,CASGTGGSEQYF
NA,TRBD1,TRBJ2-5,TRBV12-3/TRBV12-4,TGTGCCAGCAGTTTAACAGGGGGAGAGACCCAGTACTTC,CASSLTGGETQYF
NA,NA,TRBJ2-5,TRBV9,TGTGCCAGCAGCGTAGGAGGGATGTTCGGGGAGACCCAGTACTTC,CASSVGGMFGETQYF
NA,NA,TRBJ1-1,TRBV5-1,TGCGCCAGCAAGGAGGACCCGAGAAGGGCCCGTTACACTGAAGCTTTCTTT,CASKEDPRRARYTEAFF
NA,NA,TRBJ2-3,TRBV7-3,TGTGCCAGCAGCTTAAGGACAAATCCAAACACAGATACGCAGTATTTT,CASSLRTNPNTDTQYF
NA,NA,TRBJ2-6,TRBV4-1,TGCGCCAGCAGCATAAGCCTCCTCCCTGGGGCCAACGTCCTGACTTTC,CASSISLLPGANVLTF
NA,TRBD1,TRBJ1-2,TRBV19,TGTGCCAGTAGTCATCGACAGGGTGGAGGCTACACCTTC,CASSHRQGGGYTF
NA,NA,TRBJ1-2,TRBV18,TGTGCCAGCTCACCAGCGGGCTTCTATGGCTACACCTTC,CASSPAGFYGYTF